The present T cell receptor (beta chain) was sequenced within a study of neurological immune-mediated disorders (dated by TCRdb to about 2019). Concerning the study at large: The study compared peripheral blood TCR-beta repertoires of HTLV-I-associated myelopathy (HAM/TSP) patients, multiple sclerosis patients and healthy controls using UMI-based sequencing. Longitudinal samples, technical triplicates and paired sorted CD4+ and CD8+ T-cell subsets, alongside PBMC samples, were included among the 106 TCR-beta libraries. The cohort comprised about 70 subjects: 14 HAM/TSP patients, some 35 multiple sclerosis patients and approximately 20 healthy controls. General conclusions and limits of the study: Across subjects, expanded clones never shared an identical CDR3 amino acid sequence, which suggests that the TCR-beta repertoires in every group were private. TCR clonal expansion was highest in HAM/TSP patients and lowest in MS patients, with MS patients falling below even healthy controls.

V is clipped by 3 bases and J by 10 bases, and the sequence between their germline boundaries is 19 bases long. The CDR3, from cysteine to phenylalanine, totals 14 residues. The only DNA kept is the CDR3, 42 bases in frame from the first base. CDR1 is given as SQVTM and CDR2 as ANQGSEA, both from the germline V gene. cDNA was synthesized by template-switch 5'RACE using a primer carrying a 10-nucleotide random unique molecular identifier by which each TCR transcript was tagged. Every sequencing run yielded over 200 million TCR-beta sequences covering 15-18 subjects. The RNeasy kit was used for extraction of total RNA. The KAPA Real-time Library Amplification kit was used to amplify TCR-beta VDJ regions with primers for the TCR constant region and the 5'RACE anchor. Sample indexes and Illumina adaptors were added in a first PCR, and a second PCR then increased library yield. After Ampure bead purification, the TCR product of roughly 650 bp was size-selected on a 2% E-gel SizeSelection system. Before pooling, libraries had their quality checked on a Bioanalyzer, their concentration measured with Qubit, and their quantity determined with the Kapa Library Quantification kit. Paired-end 2 x 150 bp sequencing of the libraries was performed on an Illumina HiSeq 2500. To increase sequence diversity, roughly 24-31% phiX was spiked into each library pool. The source study handled its data this way. The UMI-based MiGEC pipeline processed quality-filtered reads and removed over 80% of raw TCR sequences during error correction. IMGT germline references were used for alignment of VDJ genes, and clonotypes were defined by a unique CDR3 amino acid sequence together with V-J genes. Clonal expansion, Shannon diversity and CDR3 relatedness (CalcPairwiseDistances, ClusterSamples) were evaluated with VDJtools, and phylogenetic trees were built with CLCbio workbench. A clone was classed as expanded if it had 8 or more unique UMIs, a cutoff based on coefficient-of-variation modelling across technical triplicates. TCRdb redid the processing of the public reads, applying fastp at Q25 and MiXCR, and retained in-frame beta chains. Duplicate CDR3 protein sequences are folded into a single record with the most common DNA and genes. V and J calls and clone size were set by TCRdb, not the authors. The sample table lists 30,000 to 45,000 distinct CDR3 sequences, over 9% of them with a count of one. Approximately 6.9% of the sample is held by the ten biggest clonotypes.

Unsorted PBMC libraries were generated from 2 million PBMCs stored in RNAlater at -80 °C until RNA extraction. Peripheral blood was subjected to Ficoll-Hypaque density gradient centrifugation to isolate PBMCs, which were then cryopreserved in liquid nitrogen. The table lists this clonotype with a count of one. Its recognized antigen is unknown. The input lacks base qualities; no much larger clone sits a single base away. Evidence from one read is weak. The source material was PBMCs. The sequence derives from a woman in her 30s with HTLV-1-associated myelopathy (HAM/TSP). The chain couples TRBV29-1 to TRBJ2-1; TRBD2 is possibly the D segment (5 matching bases). The CDR3: CSVDLNQEDREQFF. The sequenced DNA is TGCAGCGTTGATTTGAATCAGGAGGACCGAGAGCAGTTCTTC.